The following is a T cell receptor (beta chain) sequence with its context. These data belong to a study of CD8 T cells in Susac syndrome. The authors sequenced TCR beta from blood CD8+ and CD4+ T cells. FACS enriched CD8+ TEMRA cells, while bulk CD8+ and CD4+ were negatively isolated. After extraction with the RNeasy kit, roughly 0.45 to 1 ug of the RNA was reverse transcribed using random hexamers. The method of amplification for TCR beta CDR3 was immunoSEQ multiplex PCR, covering 54 Vbeta and 13 Jbeta. TCRdb re-derived calls from the immunoSEQ multiplex PCR reads in MiXCR, one entry per CDR3 protein. The sample lists 180,000 or so distinct CDR3 sequences, roughly 96% occurring once. The TCR originated in a human donor with multiple sclerosis. The sequenced material came from CD4+ T cells from PBMCs.

The CDR3 loop is CSATQGDRHNQPQHF. As DNA, the CDR3 is TGCAGTGCTACCCAAGGAGACAGACACAATCAGCCCCAGCATTTT. The rearrangement links TRBV20-1 to TRBJ1-5; TRBD1 is a possible D gene (5 bases). V was shortened by 4 bases and J by 3 bases, with 16 bases between the two germline ends. The V gene's germline CDR1 is DFQATT and CDR2 SNEGSKA (reference sequence). This CDR3 contains 15 residues.